A selection of T cell receptor beta chains follows, all from one sample in a study of blood T cell repertoires in COVID-19. The method was immunoSEQ multiplex PCR; TCRdb's version includes in-frame clones alone and lacks a portion of them. Among 200,000 to 250,000 clones listed, 75% to 85% were seen once. Specimen: peripheral blood. Source of these receptors: a man aged 45 to 65 with COVID-19, enrolled during active disease. Both conserved end residues are part of each CDR3. The D gene is left open where the match is weak. Some rows mark clone size as missing; the rest say once, few, many or name a class of expanded clone.

cdr3_aa cdr3_nt v_call clone_size d_call j_call
CASSQVVGGDTQYF TGTGCCAGCAGCCAAGTAGTGGGGGGAGATACGCAGTATTTT TRBV11-2 NA NA TRBJ2-3
CASSHSGTGGLGTEAFF TGTGCCAGCAGCCACTCCGGGACAGGGGGGCTGGGCACTGAAGCTTTCTTT TRBV6-2/TRBV6-3 NA TRBD1 TRBJ1-1
CATSKGLMGEKLFF TGTGCCACCAGCAAGGGGCTTATGGGAGAAAAACTGTTTTTT TRBV15 few NA TRBJ1-4
CASSEFGTGLSYEQYF TGTGCCAGCAGTGAATTTGGGACAGGACTTTCCTACGAGCAGTACTTC TRBV6-1 NA TRBD1 TRBJ2-7
CAWSAYTEAFF TGTGCCTGGAGTGCGTACACTGAAGCTTTCTTT TRBV30 once NA TRBJ1-1
CASSEGSGGGETQYF TGTGCCAGCAGTGAAGGGAGCGGGGGCGGGGAGACCCAGTACTTC TRBV6-1 few TRBD2 TRBJ2-5
CASSQTGTGGPPSYNEQFF TGCGCCAGCAGCCAAACCGGGACAGGGGGTCCCCCTTCCTACAATGAGCAGTTCTTC TRBV5-1 NA TRBD1 TRBJ2-1
CASSLDRTGQQETQYF TGCGCCAGCAGCTTGGACCGAACAGGGCAACAAGAGACCCAGTACTTC TRBV5-1 NA NA TRBJ2-5
CASSLYAGKEPQHF TGTGCCAGCAGTTTATATGCAGGGAAGGAGCCCCAGCATTTT TRBV28 NA NA TRBJ1-5
CSVENGQYSYEQYF TGCAGCGTTGAAAATGGACAGTACTCCTACGAGCAGTACTTC TRBV29-1 NA NA TRBJ2-7
CASSEGGQVSSYEQYF TGTGCCAGCAGTGAAGGGGGACAGGTATCCTCCTACGAGCAGTACTTC TRBV6-1 NA TRBD1 TRBJ2-7
CASSQDWRAYEQYF TGTGCCAGCAGCCAAGATTGGAGAGCTTACGAGCAGTACTTC TRBV14 once NA TRBJ2-7
CASSNSGSYNEQFF TGTGCCAGCAGCAATTCAGGCAGCTACAATGAGCAGTTCTTC TRBV21-1 NA NA TRBJ2-1
CASSISMGAGGRRDNEQFF TGTGCCAGTAGTATATCCATGGGTGCGGGGGGGAGAAGAGACAATGAGCAGTTCTTC TRBV19 NA TRBD2 TRBJ2-1
CASRTGTGSREQYF TGTGCCAGCAGGACCGGGACAGGGAGTAGGGAGCAGTACTTC TRBV5-4 NA TRBD1 TRBJ2-7
CASSAQGSEQYF TGTGCCAGCAGTGCCCAGGGTAGCGAGCAGTACTTC TRBV28 NA NA TRBJ2-7
CAWSGIGNTIYF TGTGCCTGGAGTGGAATCGGGAACACCATATATTTT TRBV30 NA NA TRBJ1-3
CASLGTSGEQYF TGTGCCAGCTTGGGCACCTCTGGGGAGCAGTACTTC TRBV27 NA NA TRBJ2-7
CASSYSGGEGETQYF TGTGCCAGCAGTTACTCTGGCGGGGAAGGAGAGACCCAGTACTTC TRBV6-5 NA NA TRBJ2-5
CASSLGPGDNSPLHF TGTGCCAGCAGCTTGGGCCCGGGGGACAATTCACCCCTCCACTTT TRBV7-2 NA NA TRBJ1-6